This is a list of T cell receptor beta chains from one sample in a study of blood T cell repertoires in COVID-19. Generated by immunoSEQ multiplex PCR, the TCRdb table keeps only in-frame clones and is missing some. The table shows roughly 87,000 clones, with about 84% occurring only once. The sequencing input was peripheral blood. All receptors derive from a human donor in a cohort sampled during active COVID-19. CDR3s include the opening cysteine and the closing phenylalanine or tryptophan. The D gene is left open where the match is weak. Clone sizes are given selectively: once, few, many, or a class where the clone is expanded.

j_gene: TRBJ1-6
v_gene: TRBV7-9
d_gene: .
abundance: few
CDR3nt: TGTGCCAGCAGCCCCCAGACTCCCGGCAATTCACCCCTCCACTTT
CDR3aa: CASSPQTPGNSPLHF

j_gene: TRBJ1-3
v_gene: TRBV4-3
d_gene: .
abundance: .
CDR3nt: TGCGCCAGCAGCCAAACTTTATTCTCTGGAAACACCATATATTTT
CDR3aa: CASSQTLFSGNTIYF

j_gene: TRBJ1-1
v_gene: TRBV11-1
d_gene: TRBD1
abundance: .
CDR3nt: TGTGCCAGCAGCTTTACCGGGACAGTGAACACTGAAGCTTTCTTT
CDR3aa: CASSFTGTVNTEAFF

j_gene: TRBJ1-6
v_gene: TRBV2
d_gene: TRBD1
abundance: few
CDR3nt: TGTGCCAGCACCCAGGGTCGACAGGGGTCACCCCTCCACTTT
CDR3aa: CASTQGRQGSPLHF

j_gene: TRBJ2-3
v_gene: TRBV18
d_gene: TRBD2
abundance: .
CDR3nt: TGTGCCAGCTCACCCGCCGCGGCTAGCGGGGGTGGAGATACGCAGTATTTT
CDR3aa: CASSPAAASGGGDTQYF

j_gene: TRBJ1-1
v_gene: TRBV6-5
d_gene: .
abundance: .
CDR3nt: TGTGCCAGCAGTCCGGCGACCGGGGGCACTGAAGCTTTCTTT
CDR3aa: CASSPATGGTEAFF

j_gene: TRBJ2-2
v_gene: TRBV3-1/TRBV3-2
d_gene: .
abundance: .
CDR3nt: TGTGCCAGCAGCCAAGAAGTCAGGGTGAACACCGGGGAGCTGTTTTTT
CDR3aa: CASSQEVRVNTGELFF

j_gene: TRBJ2-7
v_gene: TRBV10-3
d_gene: .
abundance: .
CDR3nt: TGTGCCATCAAGGACTTTAGCCGTAACCCCTACGAGCAGTACTTC
CDR3aa: CAIKDFSRNPYEQYF

j_gene: TRBJ1-1
v_gene: TRBV11-3
d_gene: .
abundance: .
CDR3nt: TGTGCCAGCAGCTTATCCGGTGACACTGAAGCTTTCTTT
CDR3aa: CASSLSGDTEAFF

j_gene: TRBJ1-3
v_gene: TRBV7-8
d_gene: TRBD1
abundance: .
CDR3nt: TGTGCCAGCAGCCTGACAGGGTCCGGAAACACCATATATTTT
CDR3aa: CASSLTGSGNTIYF

j_gene: TRBJ2-3
v_gene: TRBV4-3
d_gene: .
abundance: few
CDR3nt: TGCGCCAGCAGCCAACGGACAGAGAGCACAGATACGCAGTATTTT
CDR3aa: CASSQRTESTDTQYF

j_gene: TRBJ1-3
v_gene: TRBV28
d_gene: TRBD1
abundance: .
CDR3nt: TGTGCCAGCAGTCCTCCGAGGGGGCGGGAAAACACCATATATTTT
CDR3aa: CASSPPRGRENTIYF

j_gene: TRBJ1-5
v_gene: TRBV28
d_gene: TRBD1
abundance: .
CDR3nt: TGTGCCAGCACCACAGGGGTGTCTGGCGGGCGTCAGCCCCAGCATTTT
CDR3aa: CASTTGVSGGRQPQHF

j_gene: TRBJ2-3
v_gene: TRBV12-5
d_gene: .
abundance: .
CDR3nt: TGTGCTAGTGGTTTGGGTTTCAGGGCAGGCACAGATACGCAGTATTTT
CDR3aa: CASGLGFRAGTDTQYF

j_gene: TRBJ2-7
v_gene: TRBV6-6
d_gene: .
abundance: once
CDR3nt: TGTGCCAGCAGTTACGCGGCCTCGGGTGCGGGACAGCAGTACTTC
CDR3aa: CASSYAASGAGQQYF

j_gene: TRBJ2-1
v_gene: TRBV6-5
d_gene: .
abundance: .
CDR3nt: TGTGCCAGCAGTCGAAACAGGGTTAATGAGCAGTTCTTC
CDR3aa: CASSRNRVNEQFF

j_gene: TRBJ1-1
v_gene: TRBV3-1/TRBV3-2
d_gene: .
abundance: few
CDR3nt: TGTGCCAGCAGCCAAGGCCGGGGGACTGAAGCTTTCTTT
CDR3aa: CASSQGRGTEAFF

j_gene: TRBJ1-4
v_gene: TRBV7-2
d_gene: .
abundance: .
CDR3nt: TGTGCCAGCAGCTTGGAAGGGGGAGCGAGGGAAAAACTGTTTTTT
CDR3aa: CASSLEGGAREKLFF

j_gene: TRBJ2-1
v_gene: TRBV6-5
d_gene: .
abundance: .
CDR3nt: TGTGCCAGCAGCACCCCACTAGCCCATGAGCAGTTCTTC
CDR3aa: CASSTPLAHEQFF

j_gene: TRBJ2-7
v_gene: TRBV3-1/TRBV3-2
d_gene: .
abundance: .
CDR3nt: TGTGCCAGCAGCCAGGGCTTATACGAGCAGTACTTC
CDR3aa: CASSQGLYEQYF

j_gene: TRBJ1-1
v_gene: TRBV19
d_gene: .
abundance: .
CDR3nt: TGTGCCAGTAGCCCACGGGAGAACACTGAAGCTTTCTTT
CDR3aa: CASSPRENTEAFF

j_gene: TRBJ1-2
v_gene: TRBV4-3
d_gene: .
abundance: .
CDR3nt: TGCGCCAGCAGCCAAGTGGGGGCTGCTAGCTATGGCTACACCTTC
CDR3aa: CASSQVGAASYGYTF

j_gene: TRBJ2-2
v_gene: TRBV7-2
d_gene: .
abundance: .
CDR3nt: TGTGCCAGCAGCCCCGCCTGGGGGCCCGGGGAGCTGTTTTTT
CDR3aa: CASSPAWGPGELFF

j_gene: TRBJ2-5
v_gene: TRBV5-1
d_gene: TRBD2
abundance: .
CDR3nt: TGCGCCAGCAGCCCTGGTAGTGGGAGGGGAGAGACCCAGTACTTC
CDR3aa: CASSPGSGRGETQYF

j_gene: TRBJ1-5
v_gene: TRBV6-2/TRBV6-3
d_gene: TRBD1
abundance: .
CDR3nt: TGTGCCAGCAGTTACCCAGGGGGCAGTCAGCCCCAGCATTTT
CDR3aa: CASSYPGGSQPQHF

j_gene: TRBJ2-7
v_gene: TRBV21-1
d_gene: .
abundance: .
CDR3nt: TGTGCCAGCATTGAGAGAGACTACGAGCAGTACTTC
CDR3aa: CASIERDYEQYF

j_gene: TRBJ1-2
v_gene: TRBV24-1
d_gene: TRBD1
abundance: few
CDR3nt: TGTGCCACCAGTGATTCACGGACAGGTCATGGCTACACCTTC
CDR3aa: CATSDSRTGHGYTF

j_gene: TRBJ2-1
v_gene: TRBV9
d_gene: .
abundance: .
CDR3nt: TGTGCCAGCAGCGTAGAGCCCGAGAGCTCCTACAATGAGCAGTTCTTC
CDR3aa: CASSVEPESSYNEQFF

j_gene: TRBJ1-5
v_gene: TRBV24-1
d_gene: .
abundance: .
CDR3nt: TGTGCCACCAGTGATCCCTCGGCAGGGAATAGCAATCAGCCCCAGCATTTT
CDR3aa: CATSDPSAGNSNQPQHF

j_gene: TRBJ2-7
v_gene: TRBV4-2
d_gene: .
abundance: .
CDR3nt: TGTGCCAGCAGCCAAGATGAGACTTCCTTGAGGGAGCAGTACTTC
CDR3aa: CASSQDETSLREQYF

j_gene: TRBJ2-5
v_gene: TRBV6-6
d_gene: TRBD1
abundance: .
CDR3nt: TGTGCCAGCAGTCAGAGACCGGGACAGGGGGCGCGTTTGGAGACCCAGTACTTC
CDR3aa: CASSQRPGQGARLETQYF

j_gene: TRBJ1-1
v_gene: TRBV25-1
d_gene: .
abundance: once
CDR3nt: TGTGCCAGCTCGAAGCCTCAATCAACTGAAGCTTTCTTT
CDR3aa: CASSKPQSTEAFF

j_gene: TRBJ2-3
v_gene: TRBV24-1
d_gene: .
abundance: .
CDR3nt: TGTGCCACCAGTGATTCTCAGGGAACAGATACGCAGTATTTT
CDR3aa: CATSDSQGTDTQYF

j_gene: TRBJ2-1
v_gene: TRBV6-5
d_gene: TRBD1
abundance: .
CDR3nt: TGTGCCAGCAGGACAGGGTATGAGCAGTTCTTC
CDR3aa: CASRTGYEQFF

j_gene: TRBJ1-2
v_gene: TRBV2
d_gene: .
abundance: .
CDR3nt: TGTGCCAGCAGTAAGGCAGGGTCTGGCTACACCTTC
CDR3aa: CASSKAGSGYTF

j_gene: TRBJ2-5
v_gene: TRBV19
d_gene: TRBD1
abundance: .
CDR3nt: TGTGCCAGTCGCAACGGACAGGGGCAAGAGACCCAGTACTTC
CDR3aa: CASRNGQGQETQYF

j_gene: TRBJ2-5
v_gene: TRBV28
d_gene: TRBD2
abundance: .
CDR3nt: TGTGCCAGCAGCTACCCTCGGGGCAGCGGGAGGGCGTATGAGACCCAGTACTTC
CDR3aa: CASSYPRGSGRAYETQYF

j_gene: TRBJ2-5
v_gene: TRBV5-4
d_gene: TRBD2
abundance: .
CDR3nt: TGTGCCAGCAGCTTGGCGGGGAGGGCGGAGGCAGAGACCCAGTACTTC
CDR3aa: CASSLAGRAEAETQYF

j_gene: TRBJ2-3
v_gene: TRBV28
d_gene: .
abundance: .
CDR3nt: TGTGCCAGCAGGCGCAGGGGAAATTGGGGAGATACGCAGTATTTT
CDR3aa: CASRRRGNWGDTQYF

j_gene: TRBJ1-2
v_gene: TRBV30
d_gene: TRBD1
abundance: .
CDR3nt: TGTGCCTGGAGTTCAGGGGGCCCCTATGGCTACACCTTC
CDR3aa: CAWSSGGPYGYTF

j_gene: TRBJ2-3
v_gene: TRBV2
d_gene: TRBD2
abundance: once
CDR3nt: TGTGCCAGCAGTGGGACTAGTTCCCGTGATACGCAGTATTTT
CDR3aa: CASSGTSSRDTQYF

j_gene: TRBJ2-7
v_gene: TRBV18
d_gene: .
abundance: .
CDR3nt: TGTGCCAGCTCACCGTCGACGGAGAGCTCCTACGAGCAGTACTTC
CDR3aa: CASSPSTESSYEQYF

j_gene: TRBJ1-1
v_gene: TRBV12-3/TRBV12-4
d_gene: .
abundance: .
CDR3nt: TGTGCCAGCAGTTTTCAGATGAACACTGAAGCTTTCTTT
CDR3aa: CASSFQMNTEAFF

j_gene: TRBJ1-2
v_gene: TRBV28
d_gene: TRBD1
abundance: .
CDR3nt: TGTGCCAGCAGTGCGCCGGGACAGGGATCTAGTAACTATGGCTACACCTTC
CDR3aa: CASSAPGQGSSNYGYTF

j_gene: TRBJ2-3
v_gene: TRBV18
d_gene: .
abundance: .
CDR3nt: TGTGCCAGCTCACCACCGGCTAGCACAGATACGCAGTATTTT
CDR3aa: CASSPPASTDTQYF

j_gene: TRBJ2-6
v_gene: TRBV3-1/TRBV3-2
d_gene: TRBD1
abundance: .
CDR3nt: TGTGCCAGCAGCCAAGGGTGGGACAGGGGGCGGTCTGGGGCCAACGTCCTGACTTTC
CDR3aa: CASSQGWDRGRSGANVLTF

j_gene: TRBJ1-6
v_gene: TRBV5-5
d_gene: .
abundance: .
CDR3nt: TGTGCCAGCAGCTTGCTCACAGGGTTTAATTCACCCCTCCACTTT
CDR3aa: CASSLLTGFNSPLHF

j_gene: TRBJ2-3
v_gene: TRBV5-4
d_gene: TRBD2
abundance: .
CDR3nt: TGTGCCAGCAGCTGGGGACTAGCGGATAGCACAGATACGCAGTATTTT
CDR3aa: CASSWGLADSTDTQYF

j_gene: TRBJ1-5
v_gene: TRBV28
d_gene: .
abundance: .
CDR3nt: TGTGCCAGCAGATTTGACAGCTATCAGCCCCAGCATTTT
CDR3aa: CASRFDSYQPQHF

j_gene: TRBJ1-3
v_gene: TRBV6-6
d_gene: .
abundance: .
CDR3nt: TGTGCCAGCAGTCGAGGCCTGATCCTGGGCGGAAACACCATATATTTT
CDR3aa: CASSRGLILGGNTIYF

j_gene: TRBJ1-1
v_gene: TRBV6-5
d_gene: TRBD1
abundance: .
CDR3nt: TGTGCCAGCAGTTCCCGGGACAGCGGACGCCCTGAAGCTTTCTTT
CDR3aa: CASSSRDSGRPEAFF

j_gene: TRBJ2-3
v_gene: TRBV7-9
d_gene: TRBD1
abundance: .
CDR3nt: TGTGCCAGCAGCGTTCGACAGGGTAGCACAGATACGCAGTATTTT
CDR3aa: CASSVRQGSTDTQYF